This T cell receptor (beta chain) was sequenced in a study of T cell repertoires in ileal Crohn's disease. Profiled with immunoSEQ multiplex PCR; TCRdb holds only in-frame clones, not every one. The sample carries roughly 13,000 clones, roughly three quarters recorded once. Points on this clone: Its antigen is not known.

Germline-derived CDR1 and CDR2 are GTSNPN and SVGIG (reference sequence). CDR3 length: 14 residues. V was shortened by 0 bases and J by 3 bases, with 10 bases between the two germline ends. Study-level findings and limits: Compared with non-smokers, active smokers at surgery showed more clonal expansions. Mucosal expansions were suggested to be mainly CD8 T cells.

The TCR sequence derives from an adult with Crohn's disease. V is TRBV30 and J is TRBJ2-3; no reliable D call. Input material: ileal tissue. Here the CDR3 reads CAWSVRVGTDTQYF. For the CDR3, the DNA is TGTGCCTGGAGTGTACGAGTCGGGACAGATACGCAGTATTTT. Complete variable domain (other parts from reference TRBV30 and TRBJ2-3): SQTIHQWPATLVQPVGSPLSLECTVEGTSNPNLYWYRQAAGRGLQLLFYSVGIGQISSEVPQNLSASRPQDRQFILSSKKLLLSDSGFYLCAWSVRVGTDTQYFGPGTRLTVL.